This T cell receptor (beta chain) came from a study of shared clonotypes between healthy human individuals. Study-level results: Naive subsets typically showed greater estimated richness than memory subsets.

With respect to this clone: Its antigen remains unknown. The sample holds other DNA sequences that translate to the same CDR3.

This CDR3 is built from 13 residues. V lost 3 bases and J lost 2, with 6 bases in between. Germline CDR1 is SEHNR and CDR2 is FQNEAQ (reference sequence). The data were produced by immunoSEQ multiplex PCR, yet TCRdb's version contains in-frame clones alone and is incomplete. The table includes around 2,000,000 clones, 95% detected once. The sequenced sample consisted of naive CD4+ T cells sorted from blood. Indicated subset: CD45RA+ positively selected. This clonotype was obtained from a man between 18 and 35 years old in good health. The chain couples TRBV7-9 to TRBJ2-3; TRBD1 is a possible D gene (5 bases). CDR3 sequence reads: CASSFGHTDTQYF. The DNA for the CDR3 is TGTGCCAGCAGCTTCGGACACACAGATACGCAGTATTTT.